This T cell receptor (beta chain) was sequenced during a study of identical twins. Study conclusions and caveats: Recombination models fit unrelated individuals' TCR alpha sharing but underestimated twins'. The more abundant beta clonotypes in cord blood had fewer insertions, and memory repertoires did not show this. Zero-insertion analyses might be partly confounded by invariant T cells like MAIT and iNKT.

This CDR3 spans 13 amino acids. V was shortened by 0 bases and J by 6 bases, with 7 bases between the two germline ends. The germline CDR1 and CDR2 sequences are SGDLS and YYNGEE. Using its own MiXCR run on the 5' RACE reads, TCRdb lists one record per CDR3 protein. The sample yields just under 550,000 distinct CDR3 sequences, roughly 15% seen once. Of note for this clonotype: Antigen unknown.

These records were also assigned to another study, of yellow fever vaccine responses in identical twins. That paper adds: Twins reportedly had a vaccine T cell response that seemed partly convergent, partly personalized.

This rearrangement joins TRBV9 to TRBJ2-1; the D is unclear. The TCR comes from a woman aged 18-30 years in good health. Sample: CD4+ T cells sorted from blood. In DNA form, the CDR3 reads TGTGCCAGCAGCGTAGCAAAGAGCAATGAGCAGTTCTTC. This codes for CASSVAKSNEQFF.